This is a list of T cell receptor beta chains from one sample in a study of blood T cell repertoires in COVID-19. The protocol was immunoSEQ multiplex PCR, while the TCRdb copy is restricted to in-frame clones and leaves out a portion. The sample yields 200,000 to 300,000 clones, nearly 90% seen once. The sequenced sample was PBMCs or T cells enriched from blood (not recorded which). These receptors were collected from a woman aged 30 to 39 with acute COVID-19. Each CDR3 is given with its conserved first and last residue. The D gene is left open where the match is weak. The size of a clone is reported for some rows only, either as once, few or many, or as a class for expanded clones.

CASNRGARRETQYF TGTGCCAGCAATCGGGGGGCGCGTAGAGAGACCCAGTACTTC TRBJ2-5 - TRBV6-5 -
CAGRDNQETQYF TGCGCCGGCCGGGACAACCAAGAGACCCAGTACTTC TRBJ2-5 - TRBV5-1 -
CASSQQGAGGNTIYF TGTGCCAGTAGTCAACAGGGGGCTGGAGGAAACACCATATATTTT TRBJ1-3 - TRBV19 TRBD1
CASSLAGAPATNEKLFF TGTGCCAGCAGCCTGGCGGGGGCCCCTGCAACTAATGAAAAACTGTTTTTT TRBJ1-4 - TRBV7-9 -
CASSPSVGSGGPNYNEQFF TGTGCCAGCTCACCCTCCGTGGGGAGCGGGGGGCCCAATTACAATGAGCAGTTCTTC TRBJ2-1 - TRBV18 TRBD2
CASTLGAGHGYTF TGTGCCAGCACCCTGGGGGCAGGACATGGCTACACCTTC TRBJ1-2 once TRBV5-4 -
CASSPAGSYNEQFF TGTGCCAGTAGCCCAGCGGGGTCCTACAATGAGCAGTTCTTC TRBJ2-1 - TRBV19 TRBD2
CASSSGQGASGYTF TGTGCCAGCAGCTCTGGACAGGGGGCCTCTGGCTACACCTTC TRBJ1-2 - TRBV11-2 TRBD1
CASRSDSDSYEQYF TGTGCCAGCAGGTCGGACAGCGACTCCTACGAGCAGTACTTC TRBJ2-7 once TRBV28 -
CASSPRTGRNEQYF TGTGCCAGCAGCCCGAGGACAGGGCGAAACGAGCAATACTTC TRBJ2-7 - TRBV7-2 TRBD1
CASSFRTPNYGYTF TGCGCCAGCAGCTTTCGGACACCTAACTATGGCTACACCTTC TRBJ1-2 - TRBV5-1 -
CASSLGASGGGGAFF TGTGCCAGCAGCTTGGGAGCCTCCGGGGGTGGTGGGGCTTTCTTT TRBJ1-1 - TRBV5-5 -
CASSVGQGREKLFF TGTGCCAGCAGCGTAGGTCAGGGGCGGGAAAAACTGTTTTTT TRBJ1-4 once TRBV9 -
CASTRGSNEKLFF TGCGCCAGCACCAGGGGATCGAATGAAAAACTGTTTTTT TRBJ1-4 - TRBV5-1 -
CASSVGGLKNGEQFF TGTGCCAGCAGCGTAGGGGGACTAAAAAACGGTGAGCAGTTCTTC TRBJ2-1 - TRBV9 TRBD2
CAISESNRVGNQPQHF TGTGCCATCAGTGAGTCCAACAGGGTTGGAAATCAGCCCCAGCATTTT TRBJ1-5 - TRBV10-3 -
CASRVAGAYNEQFF TGTGCCAGCAGGGTAGCGGGGGCCTACAATGAGCAGTTCTTC TRBJ2-1 - TRBV6-5 TRBD2
CASSIARQNAKNIQYF TGTGCCAGTAGTATAGCGCGGCAGAACGCCAAAAACATTCAGTACTTC TRBJ2-4 - TRBV19 -
CASMTGPNYEQYF TGTGCCAGCATGACAGGACCCAACTACGAGCAGTACTTC TRBJ2-7 - TRBV6-5 -
CASSSGQGVRYEQYF TGTGCCAGCAGTTCGGGACAGGGGGTTCGATACGAGCAGTACTTC TRBJ2-7 - TRBV28 TRBD1
CASSEAGTDSSYNSPLHF TGTGCCAGCAGTGAAGCAGGGACAGATAGTTCCTATAATTCACCCCTCCACTTT TRBJ1-6 once TRBV6-1 TRBD1
CATSDSPYSYGYTF TGTGCCACCAGTGATTCTCCCTATTCCTATGGCTACACCTTC TRBJ1-2 - TRBV24-1 -
CASSVIRNRGTGGYTF TGTGCCAGCAGCGTGATCAGGAACAGGGGGACAGGAGGCTACACCTTC TRBJ1-2 - TRBV7-8 TRBD1
CASSPPFGAGYTF TGTGCCAGCAGCCCTCCATTCGGAGCTGGCTACACCTTC TRBJ1-2 - TRBV9 -
CASRPTGGTDTQYF TGTGCCAGCAGACCTACAGGGGGCACAGATACGCAGTATTTT TRBJ2-3 - TRBV6-5 TRBD1
CASSQDNRGLDTGELFF TGTGCCAGCAGCCAAGATAATAGGGGCCTGGACACCGGGGAGCTGTTTTTT TRBJ2-2 - TRBV4-2 -
CASSRGGGGTYEQFF TGTGCCAGTAGTAGAGGTGGGGGGGGTACATATGAGCAGTTCTTC TRBJ2-1 - TRBV19 TRBD2
CASSRLQGNYGYTF TGTGCCAGCAGTCGGTTACAGGGAAACTATGGCTACACCTTC TRBJ1-2 - TRBV6-5 -
CASSLTASGDNEQFF TGTGCCAGCAGCTTAACTGCTAGCGGGGACAATGAGCAGTTCTTC TRBJ2-1 - TRBV7-6 TRBD2
CASSRQGSDYGYTF TGTGCCAGTAGTAGGCAGGGTTCCGACTATGGCTACACCTTC TRBJ1-2 - TRBV19 -
CSALPGRMGGEQYF TGCAGTGCATTACCGGGACGCATGGGGGGCGAGCAGTACTTC TRBJ2-7 - TRBV29-1 -
CASSPRTSGETQYF TGTGCCAGCAGCCCTCGGACTAGCGGGGAGACCCAGTACTTC TRBJ2-5 - TRBV9 TRBD2
CASSPTGYSNYGYTF TGTGCCAGCAGTCCCACGGGGTACTCAAACTATGGCTACACCTTC TRBJ1-2 - TRBV27 -
CASSMVVLERPNTEAFF TGCGCCAGCAGTATGGTAGTCTTAGAGAGGCCGAACACTGAAGCTTTCTTT TRBJ1-1 - TRBV10-1 -
CASRDRGRTDTQYF TGTGCCAGTAGAGACAGGGGGCGGACAGATACGCAGTATTTT TRBJ2-3 - TRBV19 TRBD1
CASSVVPQAGAPNTGELFF TGTGCCAGCAGCGTAGTGCCACAAGCGGGGGCCCCTAACACCGGGGAGCTGTTTTTT TRBJ2-2 - TRBV9 TRBD2
CAISGEGGETQYF TGTGCCATCTCCGGTGAGGGAGGAGAGACCCAGTACTTC TRBJ2-5 - TRBV10-3 -
CASSLVDSRRKETQYF TGTGCCAGCAGCCTGGTCGACAGCCGCCGAAAAGAGACCCAGTACTTC TRBJ2-5 - TRBV3-1/TRBV3-2 -
CASSKETYQETQYF TGTGCCAGCAGCAAAGAGACATATCAAGAGACCCAGTACTTC TRBJ2-5 - TRBV21-1 -
CASSVVGTPLGETQYF TGTGCCAGCAGCGTGGTTGGGACACCCTTGGGAGAGACCCAGTACTTC TRBJ2-5 - TRBV9 -
CASSLTAVGRGYEQYF TGTGCCAGCAGTTTAACGGCGGTCGGGCGGGGCTACGAGCAGTACTTC TRBJ2-7 - TRBV6-5 -
CASSYAMGGAYEQYF TGTGCCAGCAGTTACGCCATGGGAGGGGCCTACGAGCAGTACTTC TRBJ2-7 - TRBV6-5 TRBD2
CASTIQGAGNEKLFF TGTGCCAGCACCATACAGGGGGCCGGGAATGAAAAACTGTTTTTT TRBJ1-4 - TRBV7-9 TRBD1
CASSLWAGIYGYTF TGTGCCAGCAGTTTATGGGCCGGGATCTATGGCTACACCTTC TRBJ1-2 - TRBV28 -
CATSRKRDLYNEQFF TGTGCCACCAGCAGAAAACGCGACTTGTACAATGAGCAGTTCTTC TRBJ2-1 - TRBV15 -
CATSTPGGGRNSPLHF TGTGCCACCAGCACCCCGGGGGGAGGGAGGAACTCACCCCTCCACTTT TRBJ1-6 - TRBV15 -
CATHRGESYNEQFF TGCGCCACCCACCGCGGGGAGTCCTACAATGAGCAGTTCTTC TRBJ2-1 - TRBV5-1 -
CASSSRTGKQNSPLHF TGTGCCAGCAGCTCCCGGACAGGGAAGCAAAATTCACCCCTCCACTTT TRBJ1-6 - TRBV5-4 TRBD1
CASRLDRSYGYTF TGCGCCAGCAGACTAGACAGGAGCTATGGCTACACCTTC TRBJ1-2 - TRBV5-1 -
CASSPHPGETYEQYF TGTGCCAGCAGCCCCCACCCGGGTGAGACCTACGAGCAGTACTTC TRBJ2-7 once TRBV9 -
CASSRAVATNEKLFF TGTGCCAGCAGCCGTGCAGTTGCAACTAATGAAAAACTGTTTTTT TRBJ1-4 many TRBV3-1/TRBV3-2 -